The clone carrying this T cell receptor beta chain has a count of ten or more. What it binds is not known. This sample was included in a study of T cells after yellow fever vaccination. In making TCR cDNA, 5'RACE template switching added a universal primer site and UMIs to it. TCRdb reprocessed the 5' RACE reads via MiXCR and lists one record per CDR3 protein. This sample yields around 500,000 distinct CDR3 sequences, of which around a fifth are seen a single time; roughly 16% belongs to the top ten. CDR3 length: 14 amino acids. Germline assignment: CDR1 MDHEN and CDR2 SYDVKM. V was clipped by 6 bases and J by 6 bases; unmatched bases: 4. Study conclusions and caveats: Clonotypes shared by both compartments, CD4 and CD8, made up a small share.

The genes are TRBV28 and TRBJ2-1; TRBD2 aligns across 11 bases. The sequence was collected from a man younger than 35 who received the YFV17D yellow fever vaccine. The sample consisted of PBMCs, taken approximately 22 days after the first yellow fever vaccination. DNA for the CDR3: TGTGCCAGCAGAGGACTAGCGGGTGGCAATGAGCAGTTCTTC. Its translation: CASRGLAGGNEQFF.